This entry features one TCR beta chain sequence. Germline CDR1 reads SNHLY; CDR2 reads FYNNEI. After removal of 5 bases from V and 0 bases from J, the junction contained 5 bases not matched to a gene. CDR3 length equals 16 residues. Authors' analysis steps: From reference gene primer amplification, estimates of nucleated cell counts were derived. Libraries were prepared by immunoSEQ multiplex PCR; TCRdb keeps only in-frame clonotypes and omits some of them. V and J calls and clone size are those listed in that table; D and trimming were worked out from the DNA. The repertoire has a few hundred thousand clones, 89% of them found once; the top ten carry 3.5% to 5%. These data come from a study of blood T cell repertoires in COVID-19. Study-wide context: Italy, Spain and the United States were the sources of the convalescent and acute COVID-19 samples. T cells, B-cell-depleted T cells, or PBMCs provided the cDNA or gDNA that served as material.

The sequence came from a woman between 35 and 50 years old who had recovered from COVID-19. Source material: peripheral blood. The chain employs TRBV2 and TRBJ2-2; 8 nucleotides line up with TRBD2. The CDR3 loop reads CASSLLAGSNTGELFF. In DNA, the CDR3 is TGTGCCAGCAGTCTCCTAGCGGGCTCGAACACCGGGGAGCTGTTTTTT.